Presented here are 23 T cell receptor beta chains from one specimen sequenced in a study of type 1 regulatory T cells (dated by TCRdb to about 2021). These receptors' targets are unknown. TCRdb lists the instrument as Illumina MiSeq. TCRdb passed the public sequencing reads through fastp at Q25 and MiXCR, retaining productive beta sequences. When rows share a CDR3 protein, they turn into one entry using the most common DNA and genes. This sample holds 20,000 to 30,000 distinct CDR3 sequences; approximately 77% were observed only once. Approximately 14% of the sample belongs to the ten largest clones. The sequencing sample was made of cultured T cells, either the whole culture or a sorted T cell fraction (not recorded which). Read against the paper, the sample's cell subset or site label means: Tr1-enriched cell product generated in vitro against host alloantigens. Receptors originate from a human donor in good health.

This clonotype is labeled medium-sized (0.01 to 0.1%). The rearrangement links TRBV7-2 to TRBJ2-7; no firm D call. CDR1 and CDR2 (germline): SGHTA, FQGNSA. This CDR3 comprises 14 residues. Between the trimmed V and J ends, which lost 0 bases and 0 bases, there was a span of 6 bases. The CDR3 here is CASSLAAVSYEQYF. DNA for the CDR3: TGTGCCAGCAGCTTAGCGGCAGTCTCCTACGAGCAGTACTTC.

The chain combines TRBV10-3 with TRBJ1-5, with unresolved D. V lost 6 bases, J lost 0 bases, and 9 bases lay in between. The CDR3 length is 14 residues. Germline V CDR1 and CDR2: ENHRY, SYGVKD. The CDR3 bases are TGTGCCATCAGGGGAGAAGTTAGCAATCAGCCCCAGCATTTT. It translates to CAIRGEVSNQPQHF.

The CDR3 sequence is CASSLGPRTGELFF. CDR3 nucleotide sequence: TGTGCCAGCAGCTTAGGGCCAAGGACCGGGGAGCTGTTTTTT. The chain has TRBV7-2 and TRBJ2-2; D gene ambiguous. The CDR3 consists of 14 residues. CDR1 and CDR2 (germline): SGHTA, FQGNSA. Trimming took 1 base from V and 5 from J, leaving 8 bases between them.

This clonotype was counted once. The CDR3 nucleotides are TGTGCCATCAGCCTGGCTGCGGGCACTGAAGCTTTCTTT. This encodes CAISLAAGTEAFF. The genes are TRBV10-3 and TRBJ1-1, with D hard to call. The CDR3 covers 13 residues. Trimming stripped 6 bases from V and 4 bases from J, with 12 bases between. The germline gives CDR1 ENHRY, CDR2 SYGVKD.

The chain recombines TRBV5-1 with TRBJ2-5, with 15 bases fitting TRBD2. The V gene's germline CDR1 is SGHRS and CDR2 YFSETQ. The CDR3 spans 17 residues. The ends lost 4 bases at V and 0 bases at J; junction bases unmatched: 4. The CDR3 coding sequence is TGCGCCAGCAGCCCCGGGACTAGCGGGGGGTACCAAGAGACCCAGTACTTC. This encodes CASSPGTSGGYQETQYF.

This chain joins TRBV7-2 and TRBJ1-1, with D unresolved. Germline V gene lookup returns CDR1 SGHTA and CDR2 FQGNSA. The CDR3 is 15 amino acids. V dropped 4 bases and J dropped 0 bases, with 12 bases sitting between them. Written as DNA, the CDR3 is TGTGCCAGCAGCTCCACTTGGGCCATGAACACTGAAGCTTTCTTT. Protein product: CASSSTWAMNTEAFF.

The rearrangement uses TRBV11-3 and TRBJ1-1; 7 bases line up with TRBD1. Germline values: CDR1 SGHNT, CDR2 YENEEA. V dropped 3 bases and J dropped 5; count of bases not matched to a gene: 6. This CDR3 is built from 14 residues. The CDR3 nucleotides read TGTGCCAGCAGCTTGACAGGGAGGGTTACTGAAGCTTTCTTT. Translation gives CASSLTGRVTEAFF.

The CDR3 coding sequence is TGTGCCTGGAGCCTACTTACGACAGAGGATGAAAAACTGTTTTTT. Protein sequence: CAWSLLTTEDEKLFF. The rearrangement uses TRBV30 and TRBJ1-4; tentative D call: TRBD1 (5 bases). V lost 3 bases, J lost 6 bases, and 17 bases lay in between. This CDR3 spans 15 amino acids. Germline CDR1 and CDR2: GTSNPN and SVGIG (reference sequence).

This clonotype was detected only a few times. V usage is TRBV30 and J usage is TRBJ1-2; 8 positions match TRBD1. With V trimmed by 3 bases and J by 4 bases, 4 bases remained unmatched. This CDR3 is built from 13 residues. Germline V gene sequence: CDR1 GTSNPN, CDR2 SVGIG (reference sequence). This chain's CDR3 is CAWRRTGGYGYTF. CDR3 bases: TGTGCCTGGAGACGAACAGGGGGCTATGGCTACACCTTC.

This clonotype has more than one count but fewer than ten. This chain joins TRBV11-1 and TRBJ2-3, with D possibly TRBD1 on 5 matching bases. CDR3 length equals 15 residues. The V gene's germline CDR1 is SGHAT and CDR2 FQDESV (reference sequence). Trimming shortened V by 1 base and J by 2 bases, and 10 bases separated the two germline ends. The CDR3 region is CASSLEGATTDTQYF. CDR3 bases: TGTGCCAGCAGCTTAGAAGGGGCCACCACAGATACGCAGTATTTT.

The chain is built from TRBV30 and TRBJ1-1, with D hard to call. This CDR3 has 13 amino acids. CDR1 and CDR2 (germline): GTSNPN, SVGIG (reference sequence). V gave up 2 bases and J gave up 2 bases, with 9 bases separating them. CDR3 nucleotides: TGTGCCTGGAGTCGGTCCAGCAACACTGAAGCTTTCTTT. Translated: CAWSRSSNTEAFF.

The chain has TRBV12-3 or TRBV12-4 and TRBJ1-1; tentatively, D is TRBD1 (5 bases). This CDR3 has 14 residues. V was cut by 6 bases and J by 3 bases, with 14 bases left in between. CDR3 sequence reads: CASSRLGGDTEAFF. CDR3 in DNA: TGTGCCAGCAGCCGACTAGGAGGGGACACTGAAGCTTTCTTT.

The rearrangement uses TRBV11-3 and TRBJ1-4; D might be TRBD1 (5 bases). V shed 1 base and J shed 2 bases, with 8 bases lying between them. The CDR3 runs to 15 residues. The V gene's germline CDR1 is SGHNT and CDR2 YENEEA. The CDR3 protein is CASSLAGGTNEKLFF. The CDR3 coding sequence is TGTGCCAGCAGCTTAGCCGGGGGGACTAATGAAAAACTGTTTTTT.

The chain combines TRBV3-1 with TRBJ2-3, with 9 bases identical to TRBD1. The junction had 6 bases not matched to a gene; V was cut back by 5 bases and J by 0 bases. CDR1 is LGHDT and CDR2 is YNNKEL in the germline V gene (reference sequence). The CDR3 is made up of 16 amino acids. The CDR3 region is CASSIGQGKSTDTQYF. CDR3 coding DNA: TGTGCCAGCAGCATAGGACAGGGGAAAAGCACAGATACGCAGTATTTT.

This clonotype came up a few times. The rearrangement links TRBV5-1 to TRBJ2-1; D unclear. From germline, CDR1 is SGHRS and CDR2 YFSETQ. This CDR3 has 13 residues. V lost 0 bases to trimming and J lost 12 bases, with 13 bases between them. CDR3 nucleotides: TGCGCCAGCAGCTTGGTAGTTGGGGTTGGGCAGTTCTTC. Encoded protein: CASSLVVGVGQFF.

The chain combines TRBV4-2 with TRBJ1-1; D unclear. V was pared by 1 base and J by 0 bases, with 12 bases between. The CDR3 contains 16 residues. Germline lookup yields CDR1 LGHNA and CDR2 YNFKEQ. Here the CDR3 DNA reads TGTGCCAGCAGCCAAGTCTTGGCCAGCCTGAACACTGAAGCTTTCTTT. Protein sequence: CASSQVLASLNTEAFF.

This sequence joins TRBV5-6 and TRBJ2-7; D gene uncertain. The CDR3 is 12 residues long. Trimming removed 0 bases at V and 2 bases at J, with 3 bases between. Germline assignment: CDR1 SGHDT and CDR2 YYEEEE. The CDR3 region has the DNA TGTGCCAGCAGCTTGGGAACCTACGAGCAGTACTTC. This encodes CASSLGTYEQYF.

The V gene is TRBV27, the J gene TRBJ2-5, with TRBD2 matching over 10 bases. This CDR3 spans 15 amino acids. Per the germline V gene, CDR1 is MNHEY and CDR2 is SMNVEV (reference sequence). J was trimmed by 1 base and V by 5 bases; bases with no gene match: 4. CDR3 in DNA: TGTGCCAGCAGTCAGCGGGGGGGTATCCAAGAGACCCAGTACTTC. Translation gives CASSQRGGIQETQYF.

The chain combines TRBV14 with TRBJ1-6; a possible D gene is TRBD1 (6 bases). The CDR3 is 14 residues long. Germline loops: CDR1 SGHDN, CDR2 FVKESK. Trimming took off 2 bases at V and 8 bases at J, with 10 bases between the two ends. The CDR3 loop reads CASSQNDRHSPLHF. DNA for the CDR3: TGTGCCAGCAGCCAAAATGACAGGCATTCACCCCTCCACTTT.

The chain employs TRBV7-8 and TRBJ2-3; 12 nucleotides align to TRBD2. Losses at the gene ends were 1 base for V and 0 bases for J; bases not matched to a gene: 5. This CDR3 is built from 18 residues. Germline values: CDR1 SGHVS, CDR2 FQNEAQ. In nucleotides, the CDR3 is TGTGCCAGCAGCTTAGTTCTAGCGGGGGGGACGAGCACAGATACGCAGTATTTT. Amino acids: CASSLVLAGGTSTDTQYF.

The chain couples TRBV27 to TRBJ1-1, with TRBD1 matching over 11 bases. Germline loops: CDR1 MNHEY, CDR2 SMNVEV (reference sequence). J was trimmed by 11 bases and V by 5 bases; bases with no gene match: 7. The CDR3 length is 13 residues. The CDR3 region is CASSIGQGAKAFF. CDR3 nucleotide sequence: TGTGCCAGCAGTATTGGACAGGGGGCGAAGGCTTTCTTT.

This chain joins TRBV11-3 and TRBJ2-3; D not certain. The CDR3 consists of 13 residues. Trimming left V 1 base short and J 4 bases short, with 6 bases between. In germline, CDR1 is SGHNT, CDR2 YENEEA. Here the CDR3 reads CASSLGVADTQYF. The CDR3 bases are TGTGCCAGCAGCTTAGGTGTGGCAGATACGCAGTATTTT.

This clonotype was counted once. This chain connects TRBV7-2 to TRBJ2-3; tentatively, D is TRBD2 (5 bases). With 4 bases removed from V and 4 bases from J, the gap between germline ends came to 12 bases. The CDR3 extends over 14 amino acids. In germline, CDR1 is SGHTA, CDR2 FQGNSA. The CDR3 loop reads CASSSGLPADTQYF. In nucleotides, the CDR3 is TGTGCCAGCAGCTCCGGACTGCCAGCAGATACGCAGTATTTT.